This TCR beta chain was documented in a study of CD4 T cell repertoires in COVID-19. About this clone itself: No antigen is known for it.

CFSE-labeled cells were stimulated with autologous monocytes plus recombinant SARS-CoV-2 spike or nucleoprotein. Trimming shortened V by 2 bases and J by 3 bases, and 9 bases separated the two germline ends. CDR3 length: 14 residues. Per germline, CDR1 SEHNR and CDR2 FQNEAQ (reference sequence). Produced via immunoSEQ multiplex PCR; TCRdb's table is partial and in-frame only. Counted here are about 1,400 clones, around 16% occurring once; the ten biggest clones make up about 9.7%. The sample in question was central memory CD4+ T cells, cultured in vitro, obtained after recovery from COVID-19. The chain links TRBV7-9 to TRBJ2-3; D possibly uses TRBD1 or TRBD2 (5 bases each). The TCR comes from a human donor who had COVID-19. The CDR3 is CASSLIGATDTQYF. Here the CDR3 DNA reads TGTGCCAGCAGCTTAATCGGGGCGACAGATACGCAGTATTTT.